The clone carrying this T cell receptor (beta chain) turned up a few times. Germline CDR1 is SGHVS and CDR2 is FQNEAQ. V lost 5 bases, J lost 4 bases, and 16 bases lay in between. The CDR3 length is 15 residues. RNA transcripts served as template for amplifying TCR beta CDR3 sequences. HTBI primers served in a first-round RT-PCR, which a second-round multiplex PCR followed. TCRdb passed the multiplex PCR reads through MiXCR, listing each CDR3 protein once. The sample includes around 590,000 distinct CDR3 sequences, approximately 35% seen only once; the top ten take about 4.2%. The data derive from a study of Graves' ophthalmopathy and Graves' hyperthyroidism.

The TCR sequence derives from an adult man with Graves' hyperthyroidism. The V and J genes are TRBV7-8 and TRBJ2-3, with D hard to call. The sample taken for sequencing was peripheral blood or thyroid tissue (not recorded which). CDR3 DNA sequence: TGTGCCAGCAGCCCCCTCCGGGCGTGGGCAGATACGCAGTATTTT. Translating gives CASSPLRAWADTQYF.